The entry below gives a single T cell receptor beta chain sequence along with its context. The antigen is unknown. This record comes from a study of T cells in Graves' hyperthyroidism and ophthalmopathy. Study-wide results and caveats: Among thyroid clonotypes expanded above 0.001, most also appeared in blood.

The source material, RNA transcripts, was used to amplify TCR beta CDR3 regions. TCR CDR3 underwent first-round RT-PCR with the HTBI primer set. TCRdb processed the multiplex PCR reads anew with MiXCR; each CDR3 protein has one entry. The sample yields a few hundred thousand distinct CDR3 sequences, 16% seen once. The germline CDR1 and CDR2 sequences are MGHRA and YSYEKL. Trimming cost V 3 bases and J 2 bases; bases outside gene matches: 7. CDR3 length equals 15 residues. The sequence derives from a woman in her thirties or forties with Graves' ophthalmopathy. The specimen sequenced was blood. The chain employs TRBV4-1 and TRBJ2-7; 7 bases are shared with TRBD1. This chain's CDR3 is CASSQGRDRTYEQYF. CDR3 DNA sequence: TGCGCCAGCAGCCAGGGCCGGGACAGAACCTACGAGCAGTACTTC.